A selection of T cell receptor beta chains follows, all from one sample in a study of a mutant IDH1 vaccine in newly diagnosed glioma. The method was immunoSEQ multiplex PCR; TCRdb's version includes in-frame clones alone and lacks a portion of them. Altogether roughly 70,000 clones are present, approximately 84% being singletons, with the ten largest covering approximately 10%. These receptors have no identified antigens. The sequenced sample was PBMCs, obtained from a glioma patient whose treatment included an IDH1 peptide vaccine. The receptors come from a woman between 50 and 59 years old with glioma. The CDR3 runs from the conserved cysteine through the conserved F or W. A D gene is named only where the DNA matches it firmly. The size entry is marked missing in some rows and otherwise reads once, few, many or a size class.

DNA: TGCAGCGTCCCACGTCCAAAGCGGGGGGCTAGCACAGATACGCAGTATTTT; CDR3: CSVPRPKRGASTDTQYF; size: -; J: TRBJ2-3; D: TRBD2; V: TRBV29-1
DNA: TGTGCCAGCAGTGGGCCCGGGACACCAAGGGCCTCTGGAAACACCATATATTTT; CDR3: CASSGPGTPRASGNTIYF; size: -; J: TRBJ1-3; D: -; V: TRBV25-1
DNA: TGTGCCAGCAGTCATCCGACAGGGACGAGTGAAAAACTGTTTTTT; CDR3: CASSHPTGTSEKLFF; size: -; J: TRBJ1-4; D: TRBD1; V: TRBV2
DNA: TGTGCCAGCAGTTACACTAGCGGGGGGGCCAATGAGCAGTTCTTC; CDR3: CASSYTSGGANEQFF; size: -; J: TRBJ2-1; D: TRBD2; V: TRBV6-5
DNA: TGTGCCAGCAGCCGGGGGGGCGGGGCGCAGACTGGAAACACCATATATTTT; CDR3: CASSRGGGAQTGNTIYF; size: -; J: TRBJ1-3; D: -; V: TRBV7-2
DNA: TGTGCCAGTGCGACAGGGGCCCTTAATGAAAAACTGTTTTTT; CDR3: CASATGALNEKLFF; size: -; J: TRBJ1-4; D: TRBD1; V: TRBV19
DNA: TGTGCCAGCAGCGTAGGGACAGTTAATCAGCCCCAGCATTTT; CDR3: CASSVGTVNQPQHF; size: -; J: TRBJ1-5; D: -; V: TRBV9
DNA: TGCGCCAGCAGCTGGCCCCCGGGACTAGCTGGAGCGGACACCGGGGAGCTGTTTTTT; CDR3: CASSWPPGLAGADTGELFF; size: -; J: TRBJ2-2; D: TRBD2; V: TRBV5-1
DNA: TGTGCCAGTAGTATAGATCCCACCAATGAGCAGTTCTTC; CDR3: CASSIDPTNEQFF; size: -; J: TRBJ2-1; D: -; V: TRBV19
DNA: TGCGCCAGTTCCTCAGGGGGCCGAGAGACCCAGTACTTC; CDR3: CASSSGGRETQYF; size: -; J: TRBJ2-5; D: TRBD1; V: TRBV5-1
DNA: TGTGCCATGGGACAGGGGGATTCACCCCTCCACTTT; CDR3: CAMGQGDSPLHF; size: -; J: TRBJ1-6; D: TRBD1; V: TRBV30
DNA: TGTGCCAGTAGTACCCACCGGACAGTCATGAACACTGAAGCTTTCTTT; CDR3: CASSTHRTVMNTEAFF; size: few; J: TRBJ1-1; D: -; V: TRBV19
DNA: TGTGCCAGCAGCTTAGCTTTCCGGGGGGCCAGATATTCTGAAGCTTTCTTT; CDR3: CASSLAFRGARYSEAFF; size: -; J: TRBJ1-1; D: -; V: TRBV7-2
DNA: TGTGCCAGCAGCTTACGTGGGACAGGGGGAACAGAACTGTTTTTT; CDR3: CASSLRGTGGTELFF; size: -; J: TRBJ1-4; D: TRBD1; V: TRBV7-9
DNA: TGTGCCAGCTTCCTTGACAGGTCCGCGTATTTT; CDR3: CASFLDRSAYF; size: -; J: TRBJ1-3; D: -; V: TRBV6-1
DNA: TGTGCCAGTAGTATAGGGGCAGGGCCAGATACGCAGTATTTT; CDR3: CASSIGAGPDTQYF; size: -; J: TRBJ2-3; D: -; V: TRBV19
DNA: TGTGCCAGCAGCCCCCGGGACCGTCGAGGGGAGACCCAGTACTTC; CDR3: CASSPRDRRGETQYF; size: -; J: TRBJ2-5; D: -; V: TRBV11-3
DNA: TGCGCCAGCAGGAGGCAGTCCTTCTATAATTCACCCCTCCACTTT; CDR3: CASRRQSFYNSPLHF; size: -; J: TRBJ1-6; D: -; V: TRBV23-1
DNA: TGTGCCTGGAGTGTGAGGGACCCCATATATTTT; CDR3: CAWSVRDPIYF; size: -; J: TRBJ1-3; D: -; V: TRBV30
DNA: TGTGCCAGCAGTGCAGATCGAGTGAACACTGAAGCTTTCTTT; CDR3: CASSADRVNTEAFF; size: once; J: TRBJ1-1; D: -; V: TRBV2
DNA: TGTGCCAGCAGCAGTTCCGGGACTTTTTATGGCTACACCTTC; CDR3: CASSSSGTFYGYTF; size: -; J: TRBJ1-2; D: -; V: TRBV6-5
DNA: TGTGCCAGCAGCTTAGCCGGGACAGGCACCGGGGAGCTGTTTTTT; CDR3: CASSLAGTGTGELFF; size: -; J: TRBJ2-2; D: TRBD1; V: TRBV7-8
DNA: TGTGCCAGCGGATTAAGCGGGGGGGTTTTGAATACGCAGTATTTT; CDR3: CASGLSGGVLNTQYF; size: -; J: TRBJ2-3; D: TRBD2; V: TRBV7-3
DNA: TGCGCCAGCAGCCAAGATTCGAGCGGGGGGGAGACCCAGTACTTC; CDR3: CASSQDSSGGETQYF; size: -; J: TRBJ2-5; D: TRBD2; V: TRBV4-3
DNA: TGTGCCAGCAGCCCAGGTGGGGGCTCTAACACTGAAGCTTTCTTT; CDR3: CASSPGGGSNTEAFF; size: -; J: TRBJ1-1; D: -; V: TRBV7-6
DNA: TGTGCCAGCAGTGAGTACAGGGGAGGTTCCGGGCCCCAGCATTTT; CDR3: CASSEYRGGSGPQHF; size: -; J: TRBJ1-5; D: TRBD1; V: TRBV6-1
DNA: TGTGCCAGTAGACGGCAGGATGGCTATGGCTACACCTTC; CDR3: CASRRQDGYGYTF; size: -; J: TRBJ1-2; D: -; V: TRBV19
DNA: TGTGCCAGCAGTCGACAGGGGGTGACTGAAGCTTTCTTT; CDR3: CASSRQGVTEAFF; size: -; J: TRBJ1-1; D: TRBD1; V: TRBV6-5
DNA: TGTGCCAGCAGCTTAAAAGGGGGGAGCACCGGGGAGCTGTTTTTT; CDR3: CASSLKGGSTGELFF; size: few; J: TRBJ2-2; D: -; V: TRBV7-2
DNA: TGTGCCAGCTCACCGTCCCGGGACAGGGTAAGGAATGAGCAGTTCTTC; CDR3: CASSPSRDRVRNEQFF; size: -; J: TRBJ2-1; D: TRBD1; V: TRBV18
DNA: TGTGCCAGCAGTACCGACGAGGGGATCCACGAGCAGTACTTC; CDR3: CASSTDEGIHEQYF; size: -; J: TRBJ2-7; D: -; V: TRBV25-1
DNA: TGTGCCAGCAGCTCCCGTGGTCCCACTGAAGCTTTCTTT; CDR3: CASSSRGPTEAFF; size: few; J: TRBJ1-1; D: -; V: TRBV11-3
DNA: TGTGCCAGCAGCGTACCTAGCGGGGGGGGTACCGGGGAGCTGTTTTTT; CDR3: CASSVPSGGGTGELFF; size: -; J: TRBJ2-2; D: TRBD2; V: TRBV9
DNA: TGTGCCAGCTCACCAGATGGACGAACCGAAGCTTTCTTT; CDR3: CASSPDGRTEAFF; size: -; J: TRBJ1-1; D: -; V: TRBV18
DNA: TGTGCCAGCAGCGTAGGATCCGGGACCTCTGGAAACACCATATATTTT; CDR3: CASSVGSGTSGNTIYF; size: -; J: TRBJ1-3; D: -; V: TRBV9
DNA: TGTGCCAGCAGCTTAGGGCAGCTATTAGGCCTTGGCTACACCTTC; CDR3: CASSLGQLLGLGYTF; size: few; J: TRBJ1-2; D: -; V: TRBV7-2
DNA: TGTGCCAGTAGTATAATCGGCAGGGGTAATGGCTACACCTTC; CDR3: CASSIIGRGNGYTF; size: -; J: TRBJ1-2; D: -; V: TRBV19
DNA: TGTGCCAGCAGTTTATCTAGGGTTGGCCCAGCGGATACGCAGTATTTT; CDR3: CASSLSRVGPADTQYF; size: -; J: TRBJ2-3; D: -; V: TRBV27
DNA: TGTGCCAGCAGCGTAGGGACAGTCACCAATCAGCCCCAGCATTTT; CDR3: CASSVGTVTNQPQHF; size: -; J: TRBJ1-5; D: -; V: TRBV9
DNA: TGTGCCACCAGCAGAGGAGGGTACAATGAGCAGTTCTTC; CDR3: CATSRGGYNEQFF; size: -; J: TRBJ2-1; D: -; V: TRBV15
DNA: TGTGCCACCAGCAGAGATGGGTCTCCGGACACCATATATTTT; CDR3: CATSRDGSPDTIYF; size: -; J: TRBJ1-3; D: -; V: TRBV15
DNA: TGTGCCAGCAGCTTCACCACAATCTATGGCTACACCTTC; CDR3: CASSFTTIYGYTF; size: -; J: TRBJ1-2; D: -; V: TRBV7-2